This TCR beta chain was observed in a study of blood T cell repertoires in COVID-19 (dated by TCRdb to about 2020). In the study overall: Samples covering the acute and convalescent phases of COVID-19 were provided by collaborators in the United States, Italy and Spain. The material from the prospective study consisted of cDNA or gDNA derived from T cells, B-cell-depleted T cells, or PBMCs. Subjects who had been exposed to COVID-19, were actively infected with it, or had recovered from it provided the deeply sampled blood TCRbeta repertoires that made up the dataset. The repertoires were made available in a free public database intended to serve as a resource for research on the immune response to SARS-CoV-2. Samples were obtained from the ongoing ImmuneRACE study (first 160 participants) and from some 1,300 subjects provided by 6 global collaborators. A de-identified subject ID, COVID-19 status, age in years and sex were almost always included in the sample metadata. Where available, HLA class I and class II types were taken from metadata supplied by the sample provider and were not determined by assay-based typing. What the work shows at the level of the full study, not this receptor alone: The quantity of clinical and demographic metadata differed by source and by participant and was supplied without curation.

Concerning this clone: Its specific antigen is unknown. No much larger clone is present one base from it, and per-base qualities are unavailable.

Collaborating institutions collected whole blood in K2EDTA tubes following their own protocols. For TCRbeta analysis, collaborators shipped samples as frozen whole blood, isolated PBMCs, or DNA extracted from either of those sample types. TCRbeta CDR3 regions were amplified from genomic DNA by means of the immunoSEQ Assay, a bias-controlled multiplex PCR. Per the authors' processing: The number of nucleated cells in each sample was estimated by amplification of reference gene primers within the assay. To quantify the absolute abundance of each unique TCRbeta CDR3 rearrangement, sequence reads were collapsed and filtered. Productive Simpson clonality was computed per sample as the square root of Simpson's diversity index over productive rearrangements. What TCRdb holds here is the immuneACCESS table cut down to in-frame rearrangements. Part of the clones is not present; checked against another copy, under half of the missing clones reflect an unresolved V gene, and the others are unexplained. V, J and clone size derive from that table, while D and trimming were established from the DNA sequence. This sample lists about 200,000 clones; about nine tenths were detected once. The ten most abundant clones make up 0.53% of the sample.

From the cysteine up to the phenylalanine, the CDR3 has a length of 16 residues. Only CDR3 DNA remains: 48 bases, in frame from the first base. For CDR1 and CDR2, the germline V gene lists SGHDT and YYEEEE. Here V drops 4 bases and J drops 2 bases, and the junction holds 9 bases not matched to any gene. Sequenced input: peripheral blood. The TCR was taken from a man in his forties or fifties with acute or convalescent COVID-19. The chain employs TRBV5-6 and TRBJ2-5, with 9 junctional bases fitting TRBD1. The DNA sequence follows: TGTGCCAGCAGCATCACAGGGGGCGTCGGTCAAGAGACCCAGTACTTC. This gives the protein CASSITGGVGQETQYF.